This entry lists 9 T cell receptor beta chains sequenced from one sample in a study of blood T cell repertoires in COVID-19. The assay was immunoSEQ multiplex PCR, and TCRdb's table has in-frame clones only and misses some. The sample holds 80,000 to 100,000 clones, roughly 86% seen once. The sequencing sample was made of peripheral blood. These receptor sequences come from a woman older than 75 in a cohort sampled during active or convalescent COVID-19.

The chain combines TRBV28 with TRBJ2-2; 14 bases map to TRBD2. The CDR3 spans 18 residues. Germline lookup yields CDR1 MDHEN and CDR2 SYDVKM. V lost 2 bases, J lost 7 bases, and 9 bases stayed unmatched. The CDR3, as DNA: TGTGCCAGCAGTTTAATCGGGACTAGCGGGAGTACGGGCGGGGAGCTGTTTTTT. This encodes CASSLIGTSGSTGGELFF. The whole variable domain, remainder taken from reference TRBV28 and TRBJ2-2, is DVKVTQSSRYLVKRTGEKVFLECVQDMDHENMFWYRQDPGLGLRLIYFSYDVKMKEKGDIPEGYSVSREKKERFSLILESASTNQTSMYLCASSLIGTSGSTGGELFFGEGSRLTVL.

This chain uses TRBV7-2 with TRBJ1-5; TRBD1 matches at 9 bases. Germline CDR1 reads SGHTA; CDR2 reads FQGNSA. This CDR3 has 15 amino acids. The V and J ends lost 3 bases and 9 bases, in that order; junction bases with no gene match: 9. In DNA, the CDR3 is TGTGCCAGCAGCTTGGGACAGGGCCCGATGGGGCCCCAGCATTTT. Protein product: CASSLGQGPMGPQHF. Variable domain in full (rest from reference TRBV7-2 and TRBJ1-5): GAGVSQSPSNKVTEKGKDVELRCDPISGHTALYWYRQSLGQGLEFLIYFQGNSAPDKSGLPSDRFSAERTGGSVSTLTIQRTQQEDSAVYLCASSLGQGPMGPQHFGDGTRLSIL.

The chain combines TRBV6-5 with TRBJ2-5, with TRBD2 as a possible D gene (6 bases). There are 13 residues in the CDR3. V lost 6 bases, J lost 0 bases, and 8 bases lay in between. Per the germline V gene, CDR1 is MNHEY and CDR2 is SVGAGI. DNA for the CDR3: TGTGCCAGCAGAGGGACTTACCAAGAGACCCAGTACTTC. It is translated as CASRGTYQETQYF.

This clone was seen once. The gene calls are TRBV3-1 (or the pseudogene TRBV3-2) and TRBJ1-2; D may be TRBD1 (6 bases). The CDR3 runs 14 residues. Trimming cost V 2 bases and J 8 bases, with 15 bases left between them. The germline V gene encodes CDR1 LGHDT and CDR2 YNNKEL (reference sequence). CDR3 protein: CASSQLTGGLGYTF. CDR3 coding DNA: TGTGCCAGCAGCCAATTGACAGGTGGGCTCGGCTACACCTTC.

This chain connects TRBV18 to TRBJ2-3, with no clear D. Germline V gene data show CDR1 as KGHSH and CDR2 as LQKENI. Trimming stripped 3 bases from V and 0 bases from J, with 7 bases between. The CDR3 runs to 14 residues. CDR3 DNA: TGTGCCAGCTCACCGCAGGTCAGCACAGATACGCAGTATTTT. Amino acid sequence: CASSPQVSTDTQYF.

This clone was detected only once. The chain has TRBV7-9 and TRBJ1-1; 7 bases map to TRBD1. The CDR3 runs 13 residues. CDR1 and CDR2 from the germline V gene are SEHNR and FQNEAQ (reference sequence). With V trimmed by 3 bases and J by 5 bases, 3 bases remained unmatched. Here the CDR3 reads CASSLEQGTEAFF. The CDR3 region has the DNA TGTGCCAGCAGCTTGGAACAGGGGACTGAAGCTTTCTTT.

The J gene is TRBJ2-3, the V gene TRBV7-6; TRBD2 matches at 13 bases. The V segment lost 4 bases and the J segment 0 bases; nucleotides outside the gene matches: 10. In germline, CDR1 is SGHVS, CDR2 FNYEAQ. The CDR3 totals 19 residues. The CDR3 DNA follows: TGTGCCAGCAGCTCCAACCCGGGACTAGCGGGAAGGAGCACAGATACGCAGTATTTT. Amino acid sequence: CASSSNPGLAGRSTDTQYF. The whole variable domain, filled in from reference TRBV7-6 and TRBJ2-3, reads GAGVSQSPRYKVTKRGQDVALRCDPISGHVSLYWYRQALGQGPEFLTYFNYEAQQDKSGLPNDRFSAERPEGSISTLTIQRTEQRDSAMYRCASSSNPGLAGRSTDTQYFGPGTRLTVL.

J is TRBJ1-2 and V is TRBV6-5, with TRBD1 identical over 9 bases. Germline loops: CDR1 MNHEY, CDR2 SVGAGI. This CDR3 is 14 amino acids long. With V trimmed by 6 bases and J by 2 bases, 4 bases remained unmatched. CDR3 protein: CASSPDRGNYGYTF. DNA for the CDR3: TGTGCCAGCAGCCCCGACAGGGGGAACTATGGCTACACCTTC.

The chain couples TRBV24-1 to TRBJ1-5; 7 bases are a match to TRBD1. Trimming at V came to 6 bases and at J to 7 bases, leaving 17 bases not matched to a gene. The CDR3 contains 17 residues. In germline, CDR1 is KGHDR, CDR2 SFDVKD. CDR3: CATSFRTGVRTGQPQHF. The DNA for the CDR3 is TGTGCCACCAGTTTTAGGACAGGCGTTAGGACGGGGCAGCCCCAGCATTTT.